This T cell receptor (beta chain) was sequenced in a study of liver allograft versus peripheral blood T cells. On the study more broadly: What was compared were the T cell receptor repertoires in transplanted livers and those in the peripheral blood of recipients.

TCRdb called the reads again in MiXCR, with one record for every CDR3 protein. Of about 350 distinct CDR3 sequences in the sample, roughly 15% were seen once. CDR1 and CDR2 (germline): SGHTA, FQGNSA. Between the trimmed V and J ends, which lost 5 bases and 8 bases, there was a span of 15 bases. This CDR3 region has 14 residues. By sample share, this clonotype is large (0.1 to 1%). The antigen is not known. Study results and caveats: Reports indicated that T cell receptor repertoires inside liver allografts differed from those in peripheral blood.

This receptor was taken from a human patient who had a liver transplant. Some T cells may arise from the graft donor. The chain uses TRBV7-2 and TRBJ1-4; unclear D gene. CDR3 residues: CASSQTGLGEKLFF. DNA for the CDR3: TGTGCCAGCAGCCAGACCGGGTTGGGGGAAAAACTGTTTTTT.